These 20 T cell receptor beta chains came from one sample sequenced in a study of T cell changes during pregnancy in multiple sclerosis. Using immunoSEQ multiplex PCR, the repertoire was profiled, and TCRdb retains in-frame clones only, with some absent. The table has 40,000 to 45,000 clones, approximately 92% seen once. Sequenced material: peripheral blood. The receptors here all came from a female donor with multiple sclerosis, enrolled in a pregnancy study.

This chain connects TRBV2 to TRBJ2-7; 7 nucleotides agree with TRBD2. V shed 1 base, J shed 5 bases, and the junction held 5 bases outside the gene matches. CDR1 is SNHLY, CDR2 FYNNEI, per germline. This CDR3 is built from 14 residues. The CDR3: CASSEEAGVDEQYF. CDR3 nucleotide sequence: TGTGCCAGCAGTGAAGAGGCGGGAGTCGACGAGCAGTACTTC.

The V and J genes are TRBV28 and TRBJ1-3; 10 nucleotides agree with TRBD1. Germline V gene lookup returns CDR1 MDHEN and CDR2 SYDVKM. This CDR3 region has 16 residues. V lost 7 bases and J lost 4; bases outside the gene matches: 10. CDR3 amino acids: CASISGTGVSGNTIYF. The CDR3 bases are TGTGCCAGCATCTCCGGGACAGGGGTGTCCGGAAACACCATATATTTT.

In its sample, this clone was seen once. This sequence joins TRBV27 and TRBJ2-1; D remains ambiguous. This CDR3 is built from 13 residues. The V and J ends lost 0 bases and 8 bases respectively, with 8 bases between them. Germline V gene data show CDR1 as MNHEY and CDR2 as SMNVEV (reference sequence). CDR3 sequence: CASSLSGSDEQFF. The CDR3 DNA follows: TGTGCCAGCAGTTTATCCGGGTCGGATGAGCAGTTCTTC.

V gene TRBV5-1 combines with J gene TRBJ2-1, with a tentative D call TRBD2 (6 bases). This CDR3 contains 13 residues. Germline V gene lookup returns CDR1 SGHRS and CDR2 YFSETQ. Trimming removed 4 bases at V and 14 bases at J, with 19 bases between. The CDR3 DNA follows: TGCGCCAGCAGCCCCGGGACTCCGGGTGCGAAGTTCTTC. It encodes CASSPGTPGAKFF.

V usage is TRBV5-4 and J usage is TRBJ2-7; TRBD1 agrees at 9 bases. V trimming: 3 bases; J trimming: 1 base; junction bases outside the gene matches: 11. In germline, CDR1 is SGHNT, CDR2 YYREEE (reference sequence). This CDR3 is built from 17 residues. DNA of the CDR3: TGTGCCAGCAGCTGGGGCCCGGAGGACAGGGGATCCTACGAGCAGTACTTC. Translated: CASSWGPEDRGSYEQYF.

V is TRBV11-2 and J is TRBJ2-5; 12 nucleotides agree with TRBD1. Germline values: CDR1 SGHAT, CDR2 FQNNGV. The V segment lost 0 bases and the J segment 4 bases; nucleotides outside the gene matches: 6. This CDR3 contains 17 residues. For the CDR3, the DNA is TGTGCCAGCAGCTTAGAGGGACAGGGGGCGAAGAGAGAGACCCAGTACTTC. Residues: CASSLEGQGAKRETQYF. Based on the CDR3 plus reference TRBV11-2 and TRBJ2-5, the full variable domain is EAGVAQSPRYKIIEKRQSVAFWCNPISGHATLYWYQQILGQGPKLLIQFQNNGVVDDSQLPKDRFSAERLKGVDSTLKIQPAKLEDSAVYLCASSLEGQGAKRETQYFGPGTRLLVL.

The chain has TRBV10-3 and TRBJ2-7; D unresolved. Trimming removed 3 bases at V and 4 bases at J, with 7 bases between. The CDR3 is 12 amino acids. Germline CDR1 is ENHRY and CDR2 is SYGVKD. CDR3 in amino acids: CAISDERYEQYF. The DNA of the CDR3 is TGTGCCATCAGTGACGAGAGATACGAGCAGTACTTC.

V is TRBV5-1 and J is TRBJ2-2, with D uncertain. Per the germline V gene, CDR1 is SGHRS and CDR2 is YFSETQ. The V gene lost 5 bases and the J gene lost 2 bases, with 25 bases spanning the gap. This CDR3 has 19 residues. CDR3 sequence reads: CASRRDGPQRVLNTGELFF. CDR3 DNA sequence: TGCGCCAGCAGAAGAGACGGCCCCCAAAGGGTACTTAACACCGGGGAGCTGTTTTTT. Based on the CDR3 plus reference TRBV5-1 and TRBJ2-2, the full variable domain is KAGVTQTPRYLIKTRGQQVTLSCSPISGHRSVSWYQQTPGQGLQFLFEYFSETQRNKGNFPGRFSGRQFSNSRSEMNVSTLELGDSALYLCASRRDGPQRVLNTGELFFGEGSRLTVL.

The CDR3 here is CASSLEDSSGNTIYF. DNA of the CDR3: TGTGCCAGCAGTTTAGAGGACAGTTCTGGAAACACCATATATTTT. This chain connects TRBV28 to TRBJ1-3, with D possibly being TRBD1 (6 bases). CDR1 and CDR2 from the germline V gene are MDHEN and SYDVKM. This CDR3 is 15 amino acids long. V dropped 2 bases and J dropped 1 base, with 9 bases sitting between them.

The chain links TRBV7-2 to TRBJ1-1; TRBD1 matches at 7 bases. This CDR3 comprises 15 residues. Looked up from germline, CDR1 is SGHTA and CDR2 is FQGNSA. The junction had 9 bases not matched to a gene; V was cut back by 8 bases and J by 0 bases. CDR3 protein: CASLGTDLLNTEAFF. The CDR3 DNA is TGTGCCAGCTTGGGGACAGATTTATTGAACACTGAAGCTTTCTTT.

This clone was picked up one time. CDR3 protein: CASSYPGLVSTDTQYF. The CDR3 nucleotides read TGTGCCAGCAGCTATCCGGGACTAGTCTCCACAGATACGCAGTATTTT. The rearrangement links TRBV5-4 to TRBJ2-3, with 8 positions matching TRBD2. V dropped 3 bases and J dropped 2; count of bases not matched to a gene: 8. The V gene's germline CDR1 is SGHNT and CDR2 YYREEE (reference sequence). The CDR3 is made up of 16 amino acids.

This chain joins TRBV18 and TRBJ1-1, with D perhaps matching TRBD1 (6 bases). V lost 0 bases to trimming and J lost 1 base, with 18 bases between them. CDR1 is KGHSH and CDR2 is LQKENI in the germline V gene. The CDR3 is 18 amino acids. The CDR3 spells CASSPPYKDRTRNTEAFF. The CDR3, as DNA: TGTGCCAGCTCACCACCTTACAAAGACAGGACTAGGAACACTGAAGCTTTCTTT.

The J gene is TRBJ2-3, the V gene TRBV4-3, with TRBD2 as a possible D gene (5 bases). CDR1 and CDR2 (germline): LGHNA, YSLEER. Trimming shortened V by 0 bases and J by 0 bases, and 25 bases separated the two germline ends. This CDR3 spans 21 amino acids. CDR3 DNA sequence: TGCGCCAGCAGCCAAGAAGGCGGTAGCAGGACTGCCCGTGCTAGCACAGATACGCAGTATTTT. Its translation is CASSQEGGSRTARASTDTQYF.

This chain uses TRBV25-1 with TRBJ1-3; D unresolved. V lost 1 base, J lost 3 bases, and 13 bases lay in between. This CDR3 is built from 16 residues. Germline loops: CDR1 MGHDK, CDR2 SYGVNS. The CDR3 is CASSESGGPGGNTIYF. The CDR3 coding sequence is TGTGCCAGCAGTGAATCCGGAGGGCCGGGTGGAAACACCATATATTTT.

In nucleotides, the CDR3 is TGTGCCAGCGAGGCAGAGTATGGCTACACCTTC. It specifies CASEAEYGYTF. The chain joins TRBV2 to TRBJ1-2; D is unclear. CDR1 is SNHLY, CDR2 FYNNEI, per germline. V lost 8 bases and J 5 bases, leaving 9 bases between the germline ends. This CDR3 has 11 residues.

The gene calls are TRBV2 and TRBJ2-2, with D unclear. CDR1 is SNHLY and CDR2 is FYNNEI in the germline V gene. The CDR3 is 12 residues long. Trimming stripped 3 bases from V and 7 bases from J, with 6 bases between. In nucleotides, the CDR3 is TGTGCCAGCAGTGAGAAGGTCGGGGAGCTGTTTTTT. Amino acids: CASSEKVGELFF.

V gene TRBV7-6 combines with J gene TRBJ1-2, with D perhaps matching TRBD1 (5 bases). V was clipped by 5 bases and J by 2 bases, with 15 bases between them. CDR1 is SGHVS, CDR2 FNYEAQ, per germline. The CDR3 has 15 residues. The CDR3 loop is CASSPPGTPNYGYTF. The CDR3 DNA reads TGTGCCAGCAGCCCCCCCGGGACTCCAAACTATGGCTACACCTTC.

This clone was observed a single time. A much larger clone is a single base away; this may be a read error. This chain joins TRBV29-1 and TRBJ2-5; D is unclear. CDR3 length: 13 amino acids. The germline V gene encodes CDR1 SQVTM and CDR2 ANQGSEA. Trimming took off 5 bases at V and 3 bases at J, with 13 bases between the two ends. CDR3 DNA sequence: TGCAGCGTTTCTGAAGGCGGCAAAGAGACCCAGTACTTC. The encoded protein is CSVSEGGKETQYF.

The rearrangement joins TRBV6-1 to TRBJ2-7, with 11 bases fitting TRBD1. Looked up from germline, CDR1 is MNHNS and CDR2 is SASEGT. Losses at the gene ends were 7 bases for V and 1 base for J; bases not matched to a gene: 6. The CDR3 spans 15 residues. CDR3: CASTPGQGGSYEQYF. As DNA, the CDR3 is TGTGCCAGCACCCCGGGACAGGGGGGATCCTACGAGCAGTACTTC.

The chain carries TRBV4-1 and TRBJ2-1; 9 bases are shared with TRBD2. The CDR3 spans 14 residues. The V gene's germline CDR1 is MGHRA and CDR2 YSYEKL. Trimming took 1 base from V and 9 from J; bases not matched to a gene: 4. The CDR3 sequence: CASSQGLAGLEQFF. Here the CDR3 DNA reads TGCGCCAGCAGCCAAGGTCTAGCGGGACTTGAGCAGTTCTTC.